These 3 T cell receptor beta chains were all obtained from the same sample, sequenced in a study of monozygotic twins with inflammatory bowel disease. TCRdb reprocessed the 5' RACE reads, with one entry per CDR3 protein and no DNA. The sample includes about 210,000 distinct CDR3 sequences. The sample comprised blood. The receptors stem from a human donor with ulcerative colitis or Crohn's disease, or a healthy co-twin of an affected twin (not recorded which).

The gene calls are TRBV2 and TRBJ1-3. Germline V gives CDR1 SNHLY, CDR2 FYNNEI. The length of the CDR3 is 12 residues. CDR3 residues: CASEELGNTIYF.

The rearrangement links TRBV20-1 to TRBJ1-1; TCRdb designates TRBD1, a call that cannot be tested without DNA. This CDR3 contains 13 residues. The germline CDR1 and CDR2 sequences are DFQATT and SNEGSKA (reference sequence). This CDR3 reads CSARDGPQDEAFF.

The chain couples TRBV15 to TRBJ2-2. Germline V CDR1 and CDR2: LNHNV, YYDKDF (reference sequence). CDR3 size: 17 residues. The CDR3 region is CATSRDRLGRPTGELFF.